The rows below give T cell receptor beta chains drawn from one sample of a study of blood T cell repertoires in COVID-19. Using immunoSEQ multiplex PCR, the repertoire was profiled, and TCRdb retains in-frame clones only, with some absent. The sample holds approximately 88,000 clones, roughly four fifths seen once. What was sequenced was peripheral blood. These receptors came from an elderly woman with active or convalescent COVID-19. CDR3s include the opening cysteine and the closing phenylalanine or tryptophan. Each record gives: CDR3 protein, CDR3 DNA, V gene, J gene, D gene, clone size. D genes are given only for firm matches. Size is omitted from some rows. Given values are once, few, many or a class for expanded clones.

CDR3aa: CASSQEAGAVQPQHF; CDR3nt: TGCGCCAGCAGCCAAGAAGCTGGGGCTGTTCAGCCCCAGCATTTT; v_gene: TRBV4-1; j_gene: TRBJ1-5; d_gene: -; abundance: -
CDR3aa: CASSIRQGAQYGYTF; CDR3nt: TGTGCCAGCAGCATAAGACAGGGGGCGCAATATGGCTACACCTTC; v_gene: TRBV9; j_gene: TRBJ1-2; d_gene: TRBD1; abundance: -
CDR3aa: CASSLVSRITDTQYF; CDR3nt: TGTGCCAGCAGCTTAGTATCCAGGATCACAGATACGCAGTATTTT; v_gene: TRBV7-2; j_gene: TRBJ2-3; d_gene: -; abundance: -
CDR3aa: CASSYGAEYGYTF; CDR3nt: TGTGCCAGCAGTTACGGAGCAGAGTATGGCTACACCTTC; v_gene: TRBV6-5; j_gene: TRBJ1-2; d_gene: -; abundance: -
CDR3aa: CAIRLTSGGANEQFF; CDR3nt: TGTGCCATCAGACTGACTAGCGGGGGGGCCAATGAGCAGTTCTTC; v_gene: TRBV10-3; j_gene: TRBJ2-1; d_gene: TRBD2; abundance: -
CDR3aa: CASSGVWRAEAFF; CDR3nt: TGTGCCAGCAGTGGGGTTTGGAGGGCTGAAGCTTTCTTT; v_gene: TRBV2; j_gene: TRBJ1-1; d_gene: -; abundance: -
CDR3aa: CASSQIRSGAGEKLFF; CDR3nt: TGTGCCAGCAGCCAAATTAGGAGCGGCGCGGGGGAAAAACTGTTTTTT; v_gene: TRBV11-2; j_gene: TRBJ1-4; d_gene: -; abundance: few
CDR3aa: CASSQDRGNQPQHF; CDR3nt: TGCGCCAGCAGCCAAGACAGGGGCAATCAGCCCCAGCATTTT; v_gene: TRBV4-3; j_gene: TRBJ1-5; d_gene: -; abundance: many
CDR3aa: CASSLTRDTEAFF; CDR3nt: TGTGCCAGCAGCCTTACCAGGGACACTGAAGCTTTCTTT; v_gene: TRBV6-5; j_gene: TRBJ1-1; d_gene: -; abundance: -
CDR3aa: CASSELAGDAYTF; CDR3nt: TGTGCCAGCAGTGAGTTGGCAGGGGATGCCTACACCTTC; v_gene: TRBV2; j_gene: TRBJ1-2; d_gene: -; abundance: -
CDR3aa: CASSSVLSGNTIYF; CDR3nt: TGTGCCAGCAGCAGCGTATTGTCTGGAAACACCATATATTTT; v_gene: TRBV11-2; j_gene: TRBJ1-3; d_gene: -; abundance: -
CDR3aa: CASSLAPGQGFNGELFF; CDR3nt: TGCGCCAGCAGCTTGGCTCCGGGACAGGGATTCAACGGGGAGCTGTTTTTT; v_gene: TRBV5-1; j_gene: TRBJ2-2; d_gene: TRBD1; abundance: -
CDR3aa: CASSWGQGADTQYF; CDR3nt: TGTGCCAGCAGTTGGGGACAGGGGGCAGATACGCAGTATTTT; v_gene: TRBV27; j_gene: TRBJ2-3; d_gene: TRBD1; abundance: -
CDR3aa: CASSVSWTAQETQYF; CDR3nt: TGTGCCAGCAGTGTTTCTTGGACAGCCCAAGAGACCCAGTACTTC; v_gene: TRBV2; j_gene: TRBJ2-5; d_gene: -; abundance: -
CDR3aa: CASSVAVGPQNIQYF; CDR3nt: TGTGCCAGCAGCGTAGCGGTGGGGCCCCAAAACATTCAGTACTTC; v_gene: TRBV9; j_gene: TRBJ2-4; d_gene: -; abundance: few
CDR3aa: CASSVNSGGGNEQFF; CDR3nt: TGTGCCAGCAGCGTGAATAGTGGGGGAGGGAATGAGCAGTTCTTC; v_gene: TRBV9; j_gene: TRBJ2-1; d_gene: TRBD2; abundance: -
CDR3aa: CATSDPGGAGNEQFF; CDR3nt: TGTGCCACCAGTGATCCGGGGGGAGCCGGCAATGAGCAGTTCTTC; v_gene: TRBV24-1; j_gene: TRBJ2-1; d_gene: TRBD2; abundance: -
CDR3aa: CASSSLTGGYIYEQYF; CDR3nt: TGTGCCAGCAGTTCCCTAACAGGGGGATACATCTACGAGCAGTACTTC; v_gene: TRBV27; j_gene: TRBJ2-7; d_gene: TRBD1; abundance: once
CDR3aa: CASSQDISMDFSEKLFF; CDR3nt: TGCGCCAGCAGCCAAGATATTAGCATGGATTTCTCTGAAAAACTGTTTTTT; v_gene: TRBV4-3; j_gene: TRBJ1-4; d_gene: -; abundance: -
CDR3aa: CASSPAGVTQYF; CDR3nt: TGTGCCAGCAGTCCAGCAGGCGTGACCCAGTACTTC; v_gene: TRBV5-4; j_gene: TRBJ2-5; d_gene: -; abundance: -
CDR3aa: CASRSTGYYGYTF; CDR3nt: TGTGCCAGCAGGTCGACAGGGTACTATGGCTACACCTTC; v_gene: TRBV7-2; j_gene: TRBJ1-2; d_gene: TRBD1; abundance: -
CDR3aa: CASSSGTGGYGYTF; CDR3nt: TGCGCCAGCAGCTCCGGGACAGGGGGCTATGGCTACACCTTC; v_gene: TRBV5-1; j_gene: TRBJ1-2; d_gene: TRBD1; abundance: -
CDR3aa: CASGLQALNTEAFF; CDR3nt: TGTGCTAGTGGGCTCCAGGCTCTGAACACTGAAGCTTTCTTT; v_gene: TRBV12-5; j_gene: TRBJ1-1; d_gene: -; abundance: -
CDR3aa: CASSNRVGAFF; CDR3nt: TGTGCCAGCAGCAACAGGGTCGGGGCTTTCTTT; v_gene: TRBV11-2; j_gene: TRBJ1-1; d_gene: -; abundance: -
CDR3aa: CASRSTSAPDTQYF; CDR3nt: TGTGCCAGCAGATCCACTAGCGCCCCGGATACGCAGTATTTT; v_gene: TRBV6-6; j_gene: TRBJ2-3; d_gene: TRBD2; abundance: -
CDR3aa: CASSWGLDPETQYF; CDR3nt: TGTGCCAGCAGCTGGGGACTAGACCCGGAGACCCAGTACTTC; v_gene: TRBV5-4; j_gene: TRBJ2-5; d_gene: TRBD2; abundance: -
CDR3aa: CASSEMTVGNTIYF; CDR3nt: TGTGCCAGCAGTGAGATGACAGTTGGAAACACCATATATTTT; v_gene: TRBV6-1; j_gene: TRBJ1-3; d_gene: -; abundance: -
CDR3aa: CASSLSATDLEKLFF; CDR3nt: TGTGCCAGCAGCTTATCAGCGACAGACCTGGAAAAACTGTTTTTT; v_gene: TRBV7-2; j_gene: TRBJ1-4; d_gene: -; abundance: once
CDR3aa: CASSPGTGSSSYNEQFF; CDR3nt: TGTGCCAGCAGCCCCGGGACAGGGTCATCCTCATACAATGAGCAGTTCTTC; v_gene: TRBV5-4; j_gene: TRBJ2-1; d_gene: TRBD1; abundance: -
CDR3aa: CASSQVQTGELFF; CDR3nt: TGCGCCAGCAGCCAAGTTCAAACCGGGGAGCTGTTTTTT; v_gene: TRBV4-3; j_gene: TRBJ2-2; d_gene: -; abundance: -
CDR3aa: CASKERPGADTQYF; CDR3nt: TGCGCCAGCAAAGAACGCCCAGGGGCAGATACGCAGTATTTT; v_gene: TRBV10-1; j_gene: TRBJ2-3; d_gene: -; abundance: -
CDR3aa: CASSQDLEGAGEKLFF; CDR3nt: TGTGCCAGCAGCCAAGATCTCGAGGGCGCGGGTGAAAAACTGTTTTTT; v_gene: TRBV3-1/TRBV3-2; j_gene: TRBJ1-4; d_gene: -; abundance: -
CDR3aa: CASSEIPLAGGVDEQFF; CDR3nt: TGTGCCAGCAGTGAGATCCCACTAGCGGGGGGTGTTGATGAGCAGTTCTTC; v_gene: TRBV6-2/TRBV6-3; j_gene: TRBJ2-1; d_gene: TRBD2; abundance: -
CDR3aa: CASSIHRETPYEQYF; CDR3nt: TGTGCCAGTAGTATTCACAGGGAAACCCCCTACGAGCAGTACTTC; v_gene: TRBV19; j_gene: TRBJ2-7; d_gene: -; abundance: -
CDR3aa: CASSWDRGGEAFF; CDR3nt: TGTGCCAGTAGTTGGGACAGGGGGGGTGAAGCTTTCTTT; v_gene: TRBV19; j_gene: TRBJ1-1; d_gene: TRBD1; abundance: few
CDR3aa: CSASKASGGYNEQFF; CDR3nt: TGCAGTGCTAGTAAGGCTAGCGGGGGGTACAATGAGCAGTTCTTC; v_gene: TRBV20-1; j_gene: TRBJ2-1; d_gene: TRBD2; abundance: few
CDR3aa: CASRKGPGVENEQFF; CDR3nt: TGTGCCAGCAGAAAAGGGCCCGGGGTCGAAAATGAGCAGTTCTTC; v_gene: TRBV7-6; j_gene: TRBJ2-1; d_gene: -; abundance: -
CDR3aa: CVMTELNTEAFF; CDR3nt: TGTGTCATGACAGAATTGAACACTGAAGCTTTCTTT; v_gene: TRBV12-3/TRBV12-4; j_gene: TRBJ1-1; d_gene: -; abundance: -
CDR3aa: CASSFHRGEQYF; CDR3nt: TGTGCCAGCAGTTTTCACAGGGGGGAGCAGTACTTC; v_gene: TRBV12-3/TRBV12-4; j_gene: TRBJ2-7; d_gene: TRBD1; abundance: -
CDR3aa: CASSLPRALKTEAFF; CDR3nt: TGCGCCAGCAGTTTGCCGAGGGCCCTGAAGACTGAAGCTTTCTTT; v_gene: TRBV10-2; j_gene: TRBJ1-1; d_gene: -; abundance: -
CDR3aa: CASTPLAGTDTQYF; CDR3nt: TGTGCCAGCACCCCTCTAGCGGGCACAGATACGCAGTATTTT; v_gene: TRBV27; j_gene: TRBJ2-3; d_gene: TRBD2; abundance: -
CDR3aa: CASSPLGAYEQYF; CDR3nt: TGTGCCAGCAGCCCCCTCGGAGCCTACGAGCAGTACTTC; v_gene: TRBV7-9; j_gene: TRBJ2-7; d_gene: -; abundance: -
CDR3aa: CASLGRGSGQGTFNEQFF; CDR3nt: TGTGCCAGCCTTGGCCGCGGGTCGGGACAGGGGACATTCAATGAGCAGTTCTTC; v_gene: TRBV3-1/TRBV3-2; j_gene: TRBJ2-1; d_gene: TRBD1; abundance: few
CDR3aa: CATSREGPGSHGNTEAFF; CDR3nt: TGTGCCACCAGCAGAGAAGGTCCAGGGTCTCACGGGAACACTGAAGCTTTCTTT; v_gene: TRBV15; j_gene: TRBJ1-1; d_gene: -; abundance: -
CDR3aa: CASSSGARGGETQYF; CDR3nt: TGTGCCAGCAGCTCCGGGGCTAGAGGGGGAGAGACCCAGTACTTC; v_gene: TRBV5-4; j_gene: TRBJ2-5; d_gene: -; abundance: once
CDR3aa: CASSTTSGGLDEQYF; CDR3nt: TGTGCCAGTAGTACGACTAGCGGGGGATTAGACGAGCAGTACTTC; v_gene: TRBV19; j_gene: TRBJ2-7; d_gene: TRBD2; abundance: -
CDR3aa: CSVGGQAYGYTF; CDR3nt: TGCAGCGTTGGGGGACAGGCCTATGGCTACACCTTC; v_gene: TRBV29-1; j_gene: TRBJ1-2; d_gene: TRBD1; abundance: few
CDR3aa: CASSSNRGIGTDTQYF; CDR3nt: TGTGCCAGCTCAAGTAACAGGGGCATCGGGACAGATACGCAGTATTTT; v_gene: TRBV18; j_gene: TRBJ2-3; d_gene: TRBD1; abundance: -
CDR3aa: CASSQAGYSGNTIYF; CDR3nt: TGTGCCAGCAGCCAAGCGGGGTACTCTGGAAACACCATATATTTT; v_gene: TRBV14; j_gene: TRBJ1-3; d_gene: -; abundance: -
CDR3aa: CASSLGGPSYEQYF; CDR3nt: TGTGCCAGCAGCCTCGGGGGGCCCTCCTACGAGCAGTACTTC; v_gene: TRBV5-6; j_gene: TRBJ2-7; d_gene: -; abundance: -
CDR3aa: CASTPGVGNEKLFF; CDR3nt: TGTGCCAGTACCCCCGGTGTCGGTAATGAAAAACTGTTTTTT; v_gene: TRBV19; j_gene: TRBJ1-4; d_gene: -; abundance: -
CDR3aa: CASSLSSGYGYTF; CDR3nt: TGTGCCAGCAGTCTCTCGTCGGGGTATGGCTACACCTTC; v_gene: TRBV27; j_gene: TRBJ1-2; d_gene: -; abundance: -
CDR3aa: CASSSGFFNEKLFF; CDR3nt: TGTGCCAGCAGCTCAGGGTTCTTTAATGAAAAACTGTTTTTT; v_gene: TRBV27; j_gene: TRBJ1-4; d_gene: -; abundance: -
CDR3aa: CASSQAASGETQYF; CDR3nt: TGTGCCAGCAGCCAAGCCGCTAGCGGAGAGACCCAGTACTTC; v_gene: TRBV3-1/TRBV3-2; j_gene: TRBJ2-5; d_gene: TRBD2; abundance: few